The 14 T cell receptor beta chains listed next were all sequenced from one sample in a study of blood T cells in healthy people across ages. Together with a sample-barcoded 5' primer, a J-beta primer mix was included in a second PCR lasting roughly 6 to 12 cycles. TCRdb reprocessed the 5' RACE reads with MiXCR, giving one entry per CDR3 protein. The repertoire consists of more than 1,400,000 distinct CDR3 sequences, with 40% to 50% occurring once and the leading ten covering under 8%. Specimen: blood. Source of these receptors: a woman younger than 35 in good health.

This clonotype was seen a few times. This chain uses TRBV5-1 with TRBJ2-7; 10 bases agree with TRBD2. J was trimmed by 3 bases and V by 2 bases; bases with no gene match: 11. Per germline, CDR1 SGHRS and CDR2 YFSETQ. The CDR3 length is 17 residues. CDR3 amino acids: CASSLPQGLAGGYEQYF. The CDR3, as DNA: TGCGCCAGCAGCTTACCGCAGGGTTTAGCGGGAGGCTACGAGCAGTACTTC.

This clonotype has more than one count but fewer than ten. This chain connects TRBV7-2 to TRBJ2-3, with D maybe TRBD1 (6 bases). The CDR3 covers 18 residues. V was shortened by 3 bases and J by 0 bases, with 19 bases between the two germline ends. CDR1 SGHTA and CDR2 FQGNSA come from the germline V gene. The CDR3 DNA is TGTGCCAGCAGCTTCTTGGCCCAGCTTGGACAGAGCACAGATACGCAGTATTTT. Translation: CASSFLAQLGQSTDTQYF.

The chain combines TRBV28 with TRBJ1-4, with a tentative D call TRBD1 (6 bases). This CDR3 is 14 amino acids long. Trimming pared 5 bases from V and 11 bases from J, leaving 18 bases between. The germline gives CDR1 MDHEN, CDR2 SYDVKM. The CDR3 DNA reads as TGTGCCAGCAGTGTAAGTTTCGGGGGCGGGAAACTGTTTTTT. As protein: CASSVSFGGGKLFF.

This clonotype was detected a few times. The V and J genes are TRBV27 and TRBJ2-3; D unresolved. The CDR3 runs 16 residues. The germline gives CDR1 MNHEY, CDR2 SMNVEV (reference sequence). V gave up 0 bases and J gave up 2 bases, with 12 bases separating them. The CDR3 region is CASSLSSVGITDTQYF. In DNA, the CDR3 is TGTGCCAGCAGTTTATCCAGTGTAGGGATCACAGATACGCAGTATTTT.

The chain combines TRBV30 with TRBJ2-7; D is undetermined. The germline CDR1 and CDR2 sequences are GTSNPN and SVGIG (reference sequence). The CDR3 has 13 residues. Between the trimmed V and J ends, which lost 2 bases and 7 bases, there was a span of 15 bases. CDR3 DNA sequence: TGTGCCTGGAGTAGAACTGAATACAATGAGCAGTACTTC. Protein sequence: CAWSRTEYNEQYF.

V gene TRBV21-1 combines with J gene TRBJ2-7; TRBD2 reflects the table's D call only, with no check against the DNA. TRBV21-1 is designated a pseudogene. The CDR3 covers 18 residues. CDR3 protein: CASSKGGTGLPLTHEQYF. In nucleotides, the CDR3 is TGTGCCAGCAGCAAAGGGGGGACCGGCCTCCCCCTTACCCATGAGCAGTACTTC.

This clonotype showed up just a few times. Here the CDR3 reads CASSRTGAARSNYGYTF. CDR3 coding DNA: TGTGCCAGCAGCCGAACGGGGGCCGCGAGATCGAACTATGGCTACACCTTC. The chain joins TRBV3-1 to TRBJ1-2, with a weak D call TRBD1 (6 bases). Trimming took 4 bases from V and 2 from J, leaving 20 bases between them. CDR1 is LGHDT and CDR2 is YNNKEL in the germline V gene (reference sequence). The CDR3 sequence is 17 residues long.

CDR3 protein: CASGGKRGLDQPQHF. The DNA for the CDR3 is TGTGCCAGCGGGGGCAAACGTGGGCTCGATCAGCCCCAGCATTTT. The chain employs TRBV6-1 and TRBJ1-5; D possibly corresponds to TRBD1 (6 bases). Looked up from germline, CDR1 is MNHNS and CDR2 is SASEGT. Trimming pared 8 bases from V and 5 bases from J, leaving 19 bases between. CDR3 length equals 15 residues.

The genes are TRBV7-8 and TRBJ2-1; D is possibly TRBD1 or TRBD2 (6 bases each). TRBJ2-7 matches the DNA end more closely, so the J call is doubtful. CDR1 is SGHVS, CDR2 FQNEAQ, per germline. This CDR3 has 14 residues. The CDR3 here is CASREGGAYNEQYF. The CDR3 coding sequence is TGTGCCAGCAGAGAGGGGGGAGCCTACAATGAGCAGTACTTC.

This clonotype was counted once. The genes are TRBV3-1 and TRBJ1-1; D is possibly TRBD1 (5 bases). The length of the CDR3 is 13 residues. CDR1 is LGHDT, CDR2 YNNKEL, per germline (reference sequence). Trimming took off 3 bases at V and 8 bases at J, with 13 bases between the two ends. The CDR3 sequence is CASSHGNGAEAFF. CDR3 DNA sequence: TGTGCCAGCAGCCATGGCAATGGGGCAGAAGCTTTCTTT.

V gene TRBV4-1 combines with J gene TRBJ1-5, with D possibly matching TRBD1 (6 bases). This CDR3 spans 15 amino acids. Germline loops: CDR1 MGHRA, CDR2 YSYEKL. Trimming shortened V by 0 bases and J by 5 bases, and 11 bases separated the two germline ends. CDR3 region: CASSQEDRAYQPQHF. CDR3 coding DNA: TGCGCCAGCAGCCAAGAGGACAGAGCCTATCAGCCCCAGCATTTT.

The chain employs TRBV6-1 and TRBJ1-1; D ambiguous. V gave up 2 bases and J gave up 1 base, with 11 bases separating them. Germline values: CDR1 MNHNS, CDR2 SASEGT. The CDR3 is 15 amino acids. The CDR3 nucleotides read TGTGCCAGCAGTGAAACACGTCAGACGAACACTGAAGCTTTCTTT. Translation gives CASSETRQTNTEAFF.

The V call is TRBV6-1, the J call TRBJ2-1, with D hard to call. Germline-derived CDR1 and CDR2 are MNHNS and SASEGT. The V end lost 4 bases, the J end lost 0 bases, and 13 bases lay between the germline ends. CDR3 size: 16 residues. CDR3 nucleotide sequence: TGTGCCAGCAGTGGTGTAGGGCAGAGCTCCTACAATGAGCAGTTCTTC. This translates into CASSGVGQSSYNEQFF.

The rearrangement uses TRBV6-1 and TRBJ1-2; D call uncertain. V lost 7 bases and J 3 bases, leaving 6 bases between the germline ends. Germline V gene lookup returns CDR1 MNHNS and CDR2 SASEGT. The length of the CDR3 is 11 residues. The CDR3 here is CASKKDYGYTF. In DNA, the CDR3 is TGTGCCAGCAAAAAAGACTATGGCTACACCTTC.